One sample yielded the 23 T cell receptor beta chains listed below, sequenced in a study of T cells in Graves' hyperthyroidism and ophthalmopathy. Amplified TCR beta CDR3 regions came from RNA transcripts. During a first-round RT-PCR of the TCR CDR3, the HTBI primer set was used. TCRdb re-called the multiplex PCR reads with MiXCR, one entry per CDR3 protein. This sample yields 300,000 or so distinct CDR3 sequences, of which 21% are seen a single time; around 50% belongs to the top ten. The sample taken for sequencing was blood. The source of these receptors is a woman in her forties or fifties with Graves' hyperthyroidism.

This chain links TRBV3-1 with TRBJ2-1; the D call may be TRBD1 or TRBD2 (6 bases each). V gave up 3 bases and J gave up 4 bases, with 13 bases separating them. The CDR3 runs 15 residues. Germline-derived CDR1 and CDR2 are LGHDT and YNNKEL (reference sequence). The CDR3 loop reads CASSQMGGGYNEQFF. DNA for the CDR3: TGTGCCAGCAGCCAGATGGGGGGCGGATACAATGAGCAGTTCTTC.

The V call is TRBV5-1, the J call TRBJ2-6, with TRBD1 matching 7 bases. This CDR3 region has 19 residues. Germline loops: CDR1 SGHRS, CDR2 YFSETQ. V lost 4 bases, J lost 0 bases, and 13 bases stayed unmatched. The CDR3 is CASSPSGPGGISGANVLTF. The CDR3 nucleotides are TGCGCCAGCAGCCCATCTGGGCCAGGGGGAATCTCTGGGGCCAACGTCCTGACTTTC.

This clonotype was counted ten times or more. This rearrangement joins TRBV7-2 to TRBJ2-4, with 15 bases matching TRBD2. The CDR3 has 20 residues. Germline assignment: CDR1 SGHTA and CDR2 FQGNSA. Unmatched junction bases numbered 11, after V lost 5 bases and J lost 0 bases. The CDR3 spells CASSLTLGLAGGLAKNIQYF. CDR3 coding DNA: TGTGCCAGCAGCCTAACCCTGGGACTAGCGGGGGGATTAGCCAAAAACATTCAGTACTTC.

This clonotype has a count of ten or more. The CDR3 spells CASSLSGRPYNEQFF. CDR3 coding DNA: TGTGCCAGCAGCTTATCCGGTAGACCCTACAATGAGCAGTTCTTC. The V and J genes are TRBV7-2 and TRBJ2-1; no clear D gene. CDR1 SGHTA and CDR2 FQGNSA come from the germline V gene. V lost 2 bases and J lost 2, with 10 bases in between. This CDR3 region has 15 residues.

The chain joins TRBV10-3 to TRBJ1-4; tentative D call: TRBD1 (5 bases). CDR1 and CDR2 from the germline V gene are ENHRY and SYGVKD. The CDR3 has 13 residues. The germline V and J ends were trimmed by 6 bases and 4 bases, with 9 bases remaining between them. In nucleotides, the CDR3 is TGTGCCATCAGAGACAGTCATAATGAAAAACTGTTTTTT. Amino acids: CAIRDSHNEKLFF.

The rearrangement links TRBV5-8 to TRBJ1-3; TRBD1 agrees at 7 bases. Germline CDR1 and CDR2: SGHTS and YDEGEE. The V segment lost 3 bases and the J segment 4 bases; nucleotides outside the gene matches: 13. This CDR3 is 17 amino acids long. DNA of the CDR3: TGTGCCAGCAGCTGGGTATGGCGACAGGGAGCCGGAAACACCATATATTTT. Protein: CASSWVWRQGAGNTIYF. Full variable domain (rest looked up from reference TRBV5-8 and TRBJ1-3): EAGVTQSPTHLIKTRGQQATLRCSPISGHTSVYWYQQALGLGLQFLLWYDEGEERNRGNFPPRFSGRQFPNYSSELNVNALELEDSALYLCASSWVWRQGAGNTIYFGEGSWLTVV.

This rearrangement joins TRBV12-3 or TRBV12-4 to TRBJ2-3; 7 bases align to TRBD1. CDR3 length: 14 amino acids. After removal of 5 bases from V and 0 bases from J, the junction contained 2 bases not matched to a gene. CDR3 nucleotides: TGTGCCAGCAGTCAGGGGGTTAGCACAGATACGCAGTATTTT. It specifies CASSQGVSTDTQYF.

At least ten counts were recorded for this clonotype. One end of the junction is discordant with germline, which a read error may explain. The rearrangement joins TRBV7-7 to TRBJ2-1; D gene unclear. The germline V gene has CDR1 SSHAT and CDR2 FNYEAQ (reference sequence). CDR3 length: 13 residues. The CDR3: CASSLDGVHEQFF. For the CDR3, the DNA is TGTGCTAGCAGCTTAGATGGGGTCCATGAGCAGTTCTTC.

This clonotype was observed many times. The V and J genes are TRBV2 and TRBJ2-7, with a possible D match to TRBD1 (5 bases). The CDR3 extends over 12 amino acids. Germline CDR1 reads SNHLY; CDR2 reads FYNNEI. Trimming removed 2 bases from V and 3 bases from J, with 5 bases in between. The CDR3 DNA follows: TGTGCCAGCAGTGAACAGGGCTACGAGCAGTACTTC. As protein: CASSEQGYEQYF.

About this clonotype: Being one base from a much bigger clone, this may be a read error. The rearrangement uses TRBV24-1 and TRBJ1-5; D is possibly TRBD1 (6 bases). Germline V gene data show CDR1 as KGHDR and CDR2 as SFDVKD. The CDR3 consists of 13 residues. The CDR3 spells CATGDSRGQPQHF. For the CDR3, the DNA is TGTGCCACCGGTGATAGCAGGGGACAGCCCCAGCATTTT.

There are a few counts of this clonotype. The V call is TRBV10-3, the J call TRBJ2-7, with TRBD1 matching over 9 bases. Germline CDR1 and CDR2: ENHRY and SYGVKD. Trimming at V came to 10 bases and at J to 2 bases, leaving 9 bases not matched to a gene. There are 14 residues in the CDR3. The CDR3, as DNA: TGTGCCACCAAGCCCGGACAGGGGACCTACGAGCAGTACTTC. Translated, it gives CATKPGQGTYEQYF.

Many counts were recorded for this clonotype. V gene TRBV15 combines with J gene TRBJ2-3; TRBD1 matches at 9 bases. The CDR3 length is 18 residues. Germline CDR1 is LNHNV and CDR2 is YYDKDF (reference sequence). J was trimmed by 0 bases and V by 1 base; bases with no gene match: 8. The CDR3 region has the DNA TGTGCCACCAGCAGAGGGTCCGGGACAGGGAAGAGCACAGATACGCAGTATTTT. Translation: CATSRGSGTGKSTDTQYF.

There are many counts of this clonotype. The chain uses TRBV12-3 or TRBV12-4 and TRBJ2-4, with D perhaps matching TRBD2 (7 bases). V was pared by 2 bases and J by 5 bases, with 19 bases between. CDR3 length: 17 amino acids. CDR3 in DNA: TGTGCCAGCAGTTTACGGGGGGCGCTGGGTCTTGAAAACATTCAGTACTTC. This codes for CASSLRGALGLENIQYF.

Many counts were recorded for this clonotype. The junction shows a germline mismatch at one end, possibly a read error. The chain employs TRBV5-1 and TRBJ1-3; D unclear. Germline lookup yields CDR1 SGHRS and CDR2 YFSETQ. CDR3 length equals 14 residues. The CDR3 nucleotides are TGTGCCAGCAGCTTAGGCGGGGCTGGAAACACCATATATTTT. This codes for CASSLGGAGNTIYF. The complete variable domain, with remaining parts taken from reference TRBV5-1 and TRBJ1-3, reads KAGVTQTPRYLIKTRGQQVTLSCSPISGHRSVSWYQQTPGQGLQFLFEYFSETQRNKGNFPGRFSGRQFSNSRSEMNVSTLELGDSALYLCASSLGGAGNTIYFGEGSWLTVV.

This clonotype turned up a few times. The gene calls are TRBV6-1 and TRBJ1-3; D is uncertain. The germline V gene encodes CDR1 MNHNS and CDR2 SASEGT. Trimming took off 0 bases at V and 0 bases at J, with 12 bases between the two ends. The CDR3 has 17 amino acids. The CDR3 region is CASSEARVWSSGNTIYF. The DNA of the CDR3 is TGTGCCAGCAGTGAAGCGCGGGTCTGGAGCTCTGGAAACACCATATATTTT.

This chain joins TRBV10-2 and TRBJ1-1; no clear D gene. Germline V gene lookup returns CDR1 WSHSY and CDR2 SAAADI. The CDR3 spans 15 residues. V lost 8 bases and J 0 bases, leaving 16 bases between the germline ends. CDR3 bases: TGCGCCAGCCGAGGGAGCGGGTCCTTGAACACTGAAGCTTTCTTT. The encoded protein is CASRGSGSLNTEAFF.

This clonotype was seen more than once but under ten times. This sequence joins TRBV6-1 and TRBJ1-1; D perhaps matches TRBD1 (6 bases). CDR3 length: 14 residues. CDR1 and CDR2 from the germline V gene are MNHNS and SASEGT. V lost 5 bases and J 8 bases, leaving 18 bases between the germline ends. The CDR3 DNA is TGTGCCAGCAGTCATAGCATTCAGGGGAGAGAAGCTTTCTTT. This gives the protein CASSHSIQGREAFF.

J is TRBJ2-5 and V is TRBV5-1; D not resolved. V was shortened by 0 bases and J by 3 bases, with 6 bases between the two germline ends. The CDR3 is 13 residues long. The germline V gene encodes CDR1 SGHRS and CDR2 YFSETQ. The CDR3 loop reads CASSLAHKETQYF. Here the CDR3 DNA reads TGCGCCAGCAGCTTGGCGCATAAAGAGACCCAGTACTTC. The variable domain in full, completed from reference TRBV5-1 and TRBJ2-5, reads KAGVTQTPRYLIKTRGQQVTLSCSPISGHRSVSWYQQTPGQGLQFLFEYFSETQRNKGNFPGRFSGRQFSNSRSEMNVSTLELGDSALYLCASSLAHKETQYFGPGTRLLVL.

The chain carries TRBV5-5 and TRBJ1-2, with TRBD1 identical over 11 bases. This CDR3 spans 18 amino acids. In germline, CDR1 is SGHKS, CDR2 YYEKEE (reference sequence). V dropped 2 bases and J dropped 0; count of bases not matched to a gene: 9. CDR3 nucleotide sequence: TGTGCCAGCAGCTTTTTTCTAGGACAGGGGGCTACTAACTATGGCTACACCTTC. Protein sequence: CASSFFLGQGATNYGYTF.

This clonotype was recorded at least ten times. V usage is TRBV7-8 and J usage is TRBJ2-7, with 7 nucleotides matching TRBD1. The V gene's germline CDR1 is SGHVS and CDR2 FQNEAQ. J lost 0 bases, V lost 5 bases, and 10 bases had no gene match. The CDR3 runs to 16 residues. The CDR3 protein is CASSKARGLSSYEQYF. In DNA, the CDR3 is TGTGCCAGCAGCAAGGCAAGGGGGCTGAGCTCCTACGAGCAGTACTTC.

This clonotype was seen repeatedly, ten times or more. The chain couples TRBV30 to TRBJ1-1, with no clear D. Germline V gene data show CDR1 as GTSNPN and CDR2 as SVGIG (reference sequence). The CDR3 totals 11 residues. The V end was cut by 0 bases, the J end by 10 bases, with 9 bases between. CDR3 residues: CAWSVESPAFF. CDR3 nucleotides: TGTGCCTGGAGTGTGGAAAGCCCAGCTTTCTTT.

This sequence joins TRBV19 and TRBJ1-5; no clear D. The ends were cut back, 5 bases at V and 0 bases at J, with 11 bases in the middle. Germline CDR1 LNHDA, CDR2 SQIVND (reference sequence). CDR3 size: 15 residues. Written as DNA, the CDR3 is TGTGCCAGTAGTCTAGCTGCGCGTAGCAATCAGCCCCAGCATTTT. It encodes CASSLAARSNQPQHF.

This clonotype was recorded at least ten times. The gene calls are TRBV27 and TRBJ2-1, with 12 positions matching TRBD2. V dropped 5 bases and J dropped 4; count of bases not matched to a gene: 9. Germline V CDR1 and CDR2: MNHEY, SMNVEV (reference sequence). This CDR3 region has 17 residues. CDR3 coding DNA: TGTGCCAGCAGTCCCAGGACTAGCGGGACCACTTACAATGAGCAGTTCTTC. Its translation is CASSPRTSGTTYNEQFF.